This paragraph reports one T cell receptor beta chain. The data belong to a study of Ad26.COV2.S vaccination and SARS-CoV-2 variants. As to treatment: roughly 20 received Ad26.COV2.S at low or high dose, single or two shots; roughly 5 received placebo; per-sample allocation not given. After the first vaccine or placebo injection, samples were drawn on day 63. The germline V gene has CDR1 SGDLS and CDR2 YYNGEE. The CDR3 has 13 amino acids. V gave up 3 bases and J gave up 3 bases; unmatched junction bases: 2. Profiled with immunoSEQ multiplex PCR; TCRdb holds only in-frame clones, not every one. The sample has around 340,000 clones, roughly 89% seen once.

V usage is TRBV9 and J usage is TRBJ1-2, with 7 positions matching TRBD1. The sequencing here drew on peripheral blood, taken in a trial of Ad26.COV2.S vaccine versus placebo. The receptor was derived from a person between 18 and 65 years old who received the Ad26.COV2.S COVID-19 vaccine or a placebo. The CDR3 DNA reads TGTGCCAGCAGCGGACAGGGATACTATGGCTACACCTTC. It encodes CASSGQGYYGYTF.